Sequencing of this T cell receptor (beta chain) was carried out in a study of Ad26.COV2.S vaccination and SARS-CoV-2 variants. Described treatment: about 20 received Ad26.COV2.S at low or high dose, single or two shots; several received placebo; per-sample allocation not given. Sample collection was performed on day 63 after the first vaccine or placebo injection. The vaccine delivered Wuhan-strain SARS-CoV-2 spike through an Ad26 vector. TCRdb's copy holds only in-frame clones and misses some; the assay was immunoSEQ multiplex PCR. The sample records roughly 350,000 clones, roughly 91% being singletons. This clone occurred once. V was clipped by 2 bases and J by 3 bases, with 5 bases between them. The CDR3 length is 13 residues. CDR1 MDHEN and CDR2 SYDVKM come from the germline V gene.

The chain couples TRBV28 to TRBJ2-1; no clear D gene. The TCR originated in a person aged 18 to 59 who received the Ad26.COV2.S COVID-19 vaccine or a placebo. Sequencing was performed on peripheral blood, taken in a trial of Ad26.COV2.S vaccine versus placebo. CDR3 protein: CASSLNLYNEQFF. In nucleotides, the CDR3 is TGTGCCAGCAGTTTAAATCTCTACAATGAGCAGTTCTTC. The variable domain in full, completed from reference TRBV28 and TRBJ2-1, reads DVKVTQSSRYLVKRTGEKVFLECVQDMDHENMFWYRQDPGLGLRLIYFSYDVKMKEKGDIPEGYSVSREKKERFSLILESASTNQTSMYLCASSLNLYNEQFFGPGTRLTVL.